The 31 T cell receptor beta chains below all came from one sample that was sequenced in a study of blood T cell repertoires in COVID-19. Using immunoSEQ multiplex PCR, the repertoire was profiled, and TCRdb retains in-frame clones only, with some absent. In the table there are more than 150,000 clones, around 87% of which are singletons. The source material was peripheral blood. These receptors originate from a man aged 18 to 30 with acute or convalescent COVID-19.

The sample holds one count of this clone. The chain combines TRBV7-9 with TRBJ2-1, with D perhaps TRBD1 (6 bases). Per germline, CDR1 SEHNR and CDR2 FQNEAQ (reference sequence). The CDR3 extends over 14 amino acids. V was cut by 2 bases and J by 10 bases, with 15 bases left in between. The CDR3 region has the DNA TGTGCCAGCAGCTTAAGTCAAAGGCAGGGGGAGCAGTTCTTC. The encoded protein is CASSLSQRQGEQFF. Combining the CDR3 with reference TRBV7-9 and TRBJ2-1 gives the whole variable domain DTGVSQNPRHKITKRGQNVTFRCDPISEHNRLYWYRQTLGQGPEFLTYFQNEAQLEKSRLLSDRFSAERPKGSFSTLEIQRTEQGDSAMYLCASSLSQRQGEQFFGPGTRLTVL.

This chain connects TRBV2 to TRBJ1-5, with D tentatively TRBD1 (5 bases). CDR3 length: 15 amino acids. Germline V gene data show CDR1 as SNHLY and CDR2 as FYNNEI. Deletions cut 11 bases from V and 4 bases from J, with 21 bases between. The CDR3, as DNA: TGTGCCTCACAATCGGGGGGTCCGGTTAATCAGCCCCAGCATTTT. Protein sequence: CASQSGGPVNQPQHF.

The J gene is TRBJ1-5, the V gene TRBV4-1; the match to TRBD1 covers 12 bases. Per germline, CDR1 MGHRA and CDR2 YSYEKL. The V and J ends lost 1 base and 2 bases, in that order; junction bases with no gene match: 3. The CDR3 length is 17 residues. In DNA form, the CDR3 reads TGCGCCAGCAGCCAAGGAGGGACAGGGGGCGGCAATCAGCCCCAGCATTTT. Its translation is CASSQGGTGGGNQPQHF.

This chain links TRBV30 with TRBJ1-3, with 10 bases identical to TRBD1. The CDR3 sequence is 15 residues long. V trimming: 4 bases; J trimming: 1 base; junction bases outside the gene matches: 4. Germline CDR1 GTSNPN, CDR2 SVGIG (reference sequence). CDR3: CAWNRDRGSGNTIYF. CDR3 coding DNA: TGTGCCTGGAATAGGGACAGGGGATCTGGAAACACCATATATTTT.

The gene calls are TRBV5-1 and TRBJ2-3; 9 bases map to TRBD1. Trimming took 5 bases from V and 4 from J; bases not matched to a gene: 8. The CDR3 extends over 15 amino acids. Germline assignment: CDR1 SGHRS and CDR2 YFSETQ. The CDR3 loop is CASRRTGVSADTQYF. The CDR3 DNA sequence: TGCGCCAGCAGGCGGACAGGGGTTTCGGCAGATACGCAGTATTTT.

The rearrangement links TRBV13 to TRBJ1-1; D perhaps matches TRBD1 (5 bases). The V end lost 7 bases, the J end lost 3 bases, and 9 bases lay between the germline ends. CDR3 length: 12 amino acids. The germline V gene has CDR1 PRHDT and CDR2 FYEKMQ (reference sequence). The CDR3 reads CASIREDTEAFF. In DNA form, the CDR3 reads TGTGCCAGCATCAGGGAGGACACTGAAGCTTTCTTT.

The chain recombines TRBV6-2 or TRBV6-3 with TRBJ2-3, with 8 nucleotides matching TRBD2. From germline, CDR1 is MNHEY and CDR2 SVGEGT. This CDR3 comprises 15 residues. Unmatched junction bases numbered 3, after V lost 4 bases and J lost 0 bases. The CDR3 loop is CASSSQRGSTDTQYF. CDR3 nucleotides: TGTGCCAGCAGTTCCCAGCGGGGGAGCACAGATACGCAGTATTTT.

This clone was observed a single time. The gene calls are TRBV4-2 and TRBJ1-4, with D unclear. The length of the CDR3 is 15 residues. Germline V gene sequence: CDR1 LGHNA, CDR2 YNFKEQ. Trimming cost V 1 base and J 8 bases, with 14 bases left between them. DNA for the CDR3: TGTGCCAGCAGCCAAGGGGAGGGAGTCTGGGAAAAACTGTTTTTT. This encodes CASSQGEGVWEKLFF.

V gene TRBV6-2 or TRBV6-3 combines with J gene TRBJ2-5; 13 bases match TRBD2. Germline values: CDR1 MNHEY, CDR2 SVGEGT. CDR3 length equals 16 residues. The V gene end was trimmed by 2 bases and the J gene end by 4 bases; junction bases not matched to a gene: 4. The CDR3 spells CASSYLRTSGGETQYF. CDR3 in DNA: TGTGCCAGCAGTTACCTCCGGACTAGCGGGGGAGAGACCCAGTACTTC.

The rearrangement joins TRBV15 to TRBJ1-1, with D unresolved. Deletions cut 4 bases from V and 1 base from J, with 7 bases between. The length of the CDR3 is 13 residues. Germline assignment: CDR1 LNHNV and CDR2 YYDKDF (reference sequence). CDR3 sequence: CATSMTRNTEAFF. CDR3 coding DNA: TGTGCCACCAGCATGACAAGGAACACTGAAGCTTTCTTT. The full variable domain, rest sourced from reference TRBV15 and TRBJ1-1, is DAMVIQNPRYQVTQFGKPVTLSCSQTLNHNVMYWYQQKSSQAPKLLFHYYDKDFNNEADTPDNFQSRRPNTSFCFLDIRSPGLGDTAMYLCATSMTRNTEAFFGQGTRLTVV.

This chain links TRBV29-1 with TRBJ1-2, with D hard to call. The CDR3 sequence is 12 residues long. V was clipped by 3 bases and J by 3 bases, with 8 bases between them. Per the germline V gene, CDR1 is SQVTM and CDR2 is ANQGSEA. The CDR3 reads CSVEGTHYGYTF. CDR3 nucleotide sequence: TGCAGCGTTGAGGGCACCCACTATGGCTACACCTTC.

The chain links TRBV12-3 or TRBV12-4 to TRBJ1-6, with D perhaps TRBD1 (5 bases). Trimming pared 0 bases from V and 12 bases from J, leaving 9 bases between. The CDR3 is made up of 13 amino acids. The CDR3: CASSLAGGGPLHF. CDR3 nucleotides: TGTGCCAGCAGTTTAGCTGGGGGGGGACCCCTCCACTTT.

The chain uses TRBV5-4 and TRBJ1-1, with D possibly being TRBD1 (5 bases). V gave up 0 bases and J gave up 6 bases, with 15 bases separating them. The V gene's germline CDR1 is SGHNT and CDR2 YYREEE (reference sequence). The CDR3 extends over 15 amino acids. DNA for the CDR3: TGTGCCAGCAGCTTGGCCGGGAGAAGGGGATCTGAAGCTTTCTTT. Its translation is CASSLAGRRGSEAFF.

In DNA form, the CDR3 reads TGTGCCAGCTCTCCCGACCGGAGCTCTGGAAACACCATATATTTT. Its protein is CASSPDRSSGNTIYF. J is TRBJ1-3 and V is TRBV18; D is unclear. The CDR3 is 15 residues long. Trimming pared 6 bases from V and 0 bases from J, leaving 12 bases between. Germline CDR1 reads KGHSH; CDR2 reads LQKENI.

Judged by abundance, this clone is medium-sized. This sequence joins TRBV10-3 and TRBJ2-2; D ambiguous. This CDR3 has 14 amino acids. V was trimmed by 6 bases and J by 5 bases, leaving 13 bases between them. Germline assignment: CDR1 ENHRY and CDR2 SYGVKD. The CDR3 nucleotides are TGTGCCATCAGCGACCCTAGGCTTACCGGGGAGCTGTTTTTT. Protein: CAISDPRLTGELFF.

The chain combines TRBV6-1 with TRBJ2-7, with 9 bases identical to TRBD1. The CDR3 length is 15 residues. Unmatched junction bases numbered 4, after V lost 1 base and J lost 3 bases. Germline V CDR1 and CDR2: MNHNS, SASEGT. The CDR3 nucleotides are TGTGCCAGCAGTGAAGTGGCGACAGGGGGCTACGAGCAGTACTTC. Protein: CASSEVATGGYEQYF.

The chain is built from TRBV19 and TRBJ2-2, with TRBD2 matching over 7 bases. The CDR3 has 15 residues. Germline trimming cut 6 bases from V and 4 bases from J; bases unmatched to any gene: 8. Germline V gene sequence: CDR1 LNHDA, CDR2 SQIVND (reference sequence). CDR3 in amino acids: CASSLTSGTTGELFF. In DNA, the CDR3 is TGTGCCAGTAGCCTTACAAGCGGGACCACCGGGGAGCTGTTTTTT.

The chain uses TRBV2 and TRBJ2-7; D remains ambiguous. V lost 3 bases to trimming and J lost 2 bases, with 14 bases between them. CDR3 length: 15 residues. The germline CDR1 and CDR2 sequences are SNHLY and FYNNEI. This CDR3 reads CASSESQLKTYEQYV. CDR3 bases: TGTGCCAGCAGTGAGTCACAATTGAAGACCTACGAGCAGTACGTC.

The chain combines TRBV2 with TRBJ2-5; unclear D gene. Trimming removed 8 bases from V and 0 bases from J, with 7 bases in between. The CDR3 length is 12 residues. Germline CDR1 reads SNHLY; CDR2 reads FYNNEI. CDR3: CASDLYQETQYF. The CDR3 DNA reads TGTGCCAGCGACTTGTACCAAGAGACCCAGTACTTC.

The chain uses TRBV28 and TRBJ1-5, with D perhaps TRBD1 (6 bases). CDR1 and CDR2 (germline): MDHEN, SYDVKM. The V end was cut by 2 bases, the J end by 5 bases, with 19 bases between. The CDR3 runs to 17 residues. The CDR3 sequence is CASSLRGFWGRDQPQHF. CDR3 DNA sequence: TGTGCCAGCAGTTTAAGGGGGTTCTGGGGGCGAGATCAGCCCCAGCATTTT.

This chain uses TRBV4-1 with TRBJ1-1; TRBD1 is a possible D gene (5 bases). This CDR3 comprises 13 residues. V shed 6 bases and J shed 7 bases, with 15 bases lying between them. Germline-derived CDR1 and CDR2 are MGHRA and YSYEKL. The CDR3 loop reads CASSLTMGGEAFF. DNA for the CDR3: TGCGCCAGCAGTCTGACAATGGGGGGTGAAGCTTTCTTT.

The V and J genes are TRBV3-1 (or the pseudogene TRBV3-2) and TRBJ2-6, with D perhaps matching TRBD1 (6 bases). Germline CDR1 is LGHDT and CDR2 is YNNKEL (reference sequence). V lost 7 bases and J 0 bases, leaving 10 bases between the germline ends. The CDR3 runs 15 residues. CDR3 DNA: TGTGCCAGCAAACAGGGTGACTCTGGGGCCAACGTCCTGACTTTC. Translating it yields CASKQGDSGANVLTF.

The CDR3 region has the DNA TGTGCCAGCAGTTACACTCGGGGTACGGGCTATGGCTACACCTTC. Protein: CASSYTRGTGYGYTF. The rearrangement links TRBV6-5 to TRBJ1-2; unclear D gene. From germline, CDR1 is MNHEY and CDR2 SVGAGI. V was cut by 2 bases and J by 4 bases, with 14 bases left in between. The CDR3 is 15 residues long.

This rearrangement joins TRBV5-8 to TRBJ1-1; D perhaps matches TRBD1 (6 bases). The CDR3 spans 13 residues. Trimming took off 0 bases at V and 10 bases at J, with 13 bases between the two ends. Germline CDR1 and CDR2: SGHTS and YDEGEE. The CDR3 sequence: CASSLGRGQRAFF. CDR3 bases: TGTGCCAGCAGCTTGGGGCGGGGGCAGAGAGCTTTCTTT.

Only a few counts were recorded for this clone. For the CDR3, the DNA is TGTGCCAGCAGCCTCGGACAGAACACTGAAGCTTTCTTT. Translation: CASSLGQNTEAFF. The rearrangement links TRBV14 to TRBJ1-1; D perhaps matches TRBD1 (5 bases). Germline CDR1 is SGHDN and CDR2 is FVKESK. V was shortened by 4 bases and J by 1 base, with 7 bases between the two germline ends. This CDR3 contains 13 residues.

The CDR3 is CASSLLAGGTEQFF. As DNA, the CDR3 is TGCGCCAGCAGCTTACTAGCGGGGGGGACTGAGCAGTTCTTC. The rearrangement joins TRBV5-1 to TRBJ2-1; 13 bases line up with TRBD2. V gave up 2 bases and J gave up 9 bases; unmatched junction bases: 2. Germline CDR1 is SGHRS and CDR2 is YFSETQ. The CDR3 totals 14 residues.

This clone occurred a few times. The chain joins TRBV28 to TRBJ2-1; 8 bases agree with TRBD1. Trimming at V came to 6 bases and at J to 7 bases, leaving 11 bases not matched to a gene. The CDR3 sequence is 15 residues long. Germline V gene sequence: CDR1 MDHEN, CDR2 SYDVKM. The CDR3 DNA reads as TGTGCCAGCAGGAGGACAGGGTTTGGGCCTAATGAGCAGTTCTTC. It yields the protein CASRRTGFGPNEQFF.

CDR3 in amino acids: CASSLSTGYGYTF. For the CDR3, the DNA is TGTGCCAGCAGTTTAAGTACGGGCTATGGCTACACCTTC. The chain links TRBV28 to TRBJ1-2, with no clear D. The germline V gene has CDR1 MDHEN and CDR2 SYDVKM. The CDR3 covers 13 residues. Trimming took 2 bases from V and 4 from J, leaving 8 bases between them.

V gene TRBV7-9 combines with J gene TRBJ2-3, with TRBD2 matching 10 bases. Germline CDR1 SEHNR, CDR2 FQNEAQ (reference sequence). This CDR3 has 14 residues. The trim removed 3 bases at V and 6 bases at J, leaving 3 bases unmatched. The CDR3 region has the DNA TGTGCCAGCAGCTTCGGGACTAGCGTCGATACGCAGTATTTT. Amino acid sequence: CASSFGTSVDTQYF.

The genes are TRBV30 and TRBJ1-4; possible D gene TRBD1, 6 bases. Germline V lookup: CDR1 GTSNPN, CDR2 SVGIG (reference sequence). The CDR3 covers 12 residues. The V gene lost 1 base and the J gene lost 12 bases, with 12 bases spanning the gap. The CDR3 sequence is CAWSGRTVQLFF. CDR3 sequence (DNA): TGTGCCTGGAGTGGAAGGACAGTCCAACTGTTTTTT.

This chain connects TRBV4-1 to TRBJ2-7, with D possibly matching TRBD1 (6 bases). Germline loops: CDR1 MGHRA, CDR2 YSYEKL. Trimming cost V 2 bases and J 4 bases, with 21 bases left between them. The CDR3 sequence is 17 residues long. The CDR3 DNA sequence: TGCGCCAGCAGCCAAACCTCCGCCGGGACACTGATGTACGAGCAGTACTTC. It encodes CASSQTSAGTLMYEQYF.